The source of this T cell receptor (beta chain) is a study of human T cells and chemical hapten exposure. On the study more broadly: Slight volume differences across pooled libraries mainly accounted for varying per-sample TCR yields.

The library attached unique molecular identifiers to individual cDNA molecules. The authors' processing: TCR counts had a median of approximately 87,000 per sample and spanned about 23,224 to 750,000. TCRdb re-called the 5' RACE reads through MiXCR, storing one row per CDR3 protein. TCRdb's processing, not the authors', yielded these V and J calls. Seen here are about 140,000 distinct CDR3 sequences, around 4% observed once, and the top ten hold 1.2% to 1.5%. The starting material, unfractionated whole blood, was used for total RNA extraction. Germline V gene data show CDR1 as SGHNT and CDR2 as YYREEE (reference sequence). Trimming took off 0 bases at V and 1 base at J, with 5 bases between the two ends. The length of the CDR3 is 13 residues. This clonotype was found many times. The antigen remains unidentified. Study conclusions and caveats: With regard to DPC sensitization, TCRs above 1 in 1000 frequency did not change.

This chain links TRBV5-4 with TRBJ2-7; no clear D. This sequence was found in a female donor in good health. The CDR3 loop is CASSLAGSYEQYF. The DNA of the CDR3 is TGTGCCAGCAGCTTGGCCGGGTCCTACGAGCAGTACTTC.